These T cell receptor beta chains were read from a single sample in a study of blood T cell repertoires in COVID-19. The method was immunoSEQ multiplex PCR; TCRdb's version includes in-frame clones alone and lacks a portion of them. The table shows 200,000 or so clones, with 70% to 90% occurring only once. The sequencing sample was made of peripheral blood. Receptors originate from a man between 60 and 75 years old with COVID-19, enrolled during active disease. CDR3s include the opening cysteine and the closing phenylalanine or tryptophan. D genes are given only for firm matches. Some rows have no size entry. The others give once, few or many, or a class for an expanded clone.

j_call d_call clone_size v_call cdr3_nt cdr3_aa
TRBJ1-5 TRBD1 NA TRBV28 TGTGCCAGCAGTTCCCGGACAGGGCTTAATCAGCCCCAGCATTTT CASSSRTGLNQPQHF
TRBJ2-7 TRBD1 NA TRBV5-1 TGCGCCAGCAGCTTCACCGGGACAGGGGACGAGCAGTACTTC CASSFTGTGDEQYF
TRBJ1-1 NA NA TRBV19 TGTGCCAGTAGTAGAGTCGGGGGGATGACTGAAGCTTTCTTT CASSRVGGMTEAFF
TRBJ1-2 NA NA TRBV5-1 TGCGCCAGCAGCTTGGCCATGGGGGAGGATGGCTACACCTTC CASSLAMGEDGYTF
TRBJ1-1 NA NA TRBV19 TGTGCCAGTAGTATTAACCAGGGGAGTTGGACTGAAGCTTTCTTT CASSINQGSWTEAFF
TRBJ1-4 NA NA TRBV3-1/TRBV3-2 TGTGCCAGCAGCCGAAACGACAGAAAACTGTTTTTT CASSRNDRKLFF
TRBJ2-1 TRBD2 few TRBV5-4 TGTGCCAGCAGGCGCTCACTAGCGGTTGACAATGAGCAGTTCTTC CASRRSLAVDNEQFF
TRBJ2-7 NA NA TRBV5-6 TGTGCCAGCAGCTCGACAGGCACCCTAGGGGAGCAGTACTTC CASSSTGTLGEQYF
TRBJ2-7 NA NA TRBV7-9 TGTGCCAGCAGCGGCCCAGGTACCTACGAGCAGTACTTC CASSGPGTYEQYF
TRBJ1-4 NA NA TRBV19 TGTGCCAGTAGTGATACATTGGGGGCCGGTGAAAAACTGTTTTTT CASSDTLGAGEKLFF
TRBJ1-1 NA NA TRBV5-1 TGCGCCAGCAGCTTGATGGTGGCGCAGGGCACTGAAGCTTTCTTT CASSLMVAQGTEAFF
TRBJ2-5 NA NA TRBV9 TGTGCCAGCAGCCTCCAGGGGACTACCGAAGAGACCCAGTACTTC CASSLQGTTEETQYF
TRBJ1-3 TRBD1 NA TRBV28 TGTGCCAGCACCTTGACAGGGAGTCCTGGAAACACCATATATTTT CASTLTGSPGNTIYF
TRBJ2-5 NA NA TRBV20-1 TGCAGTGCTAGTAGCGGATCAGAGACCCAGTACTTC CSASSGSETQYF
TRBJ2-5 TRBD1 few TRBV7-9 TGTGCCAGCAGCTCTGGGACCGGGACAGGGGAAGAGACCCAGTACTTC CASSSGTGTGEETQYF
TRBJ1-5 NA once TRBV30 TGTGCCTGGGGAACAGGGTTCGGTCAGCCCCAGCATTTT CAWGTGFGQPQHF
TRBJ1-4 TRBD1 NA TRBV27 TGTGCCAGCAGTGCCGGGACAGGTTCTTCCGAAAAACTGTTTTTT CASSAGTGSSEKLFF
TRBJ1-6 NA NA TRBV5-1 TGCGCCAGCAGCTTTGGGGGCCTGGGTCAATCCCTCCACTTT CASSFGGLGQSLHF
TRBJ2-1 TRBD2 NA TRBV27 TGTGCCAGCAGCCGCCGACTAGCGGGAGAGTCCTACAACTACAATGAGCAGTTCTTC CASSRRLAGESYNYNEQFF
TRBJ2-1 TRBD2 NA TRBV3-1/TRBV3-2 TGTGCCAGCAGCCAAGATCAGACGAGGGAGGGTAGGGATGAGCAGTTCTTC CASSQDQTREGRDEQFF
TRBJ2-3 NA NA TRBV19 TGTGCCAGTAGTGAGCGCCACACGCAGTATTTT CASSERHTQYF
TRBJ2-7 NA once TRBV28 TGTGCCAGCAGTTTGAGAGGGCTTTATTACGAGCAGTACTTC CASSLRGLYYEQYF
TRBJ1-1 NA NA TRBV2 TGTGCCAGCGGTTACATGAACACTGAAGCTTTCTTT CASGYMNTEAFF
TRBJ2-4 NA NA TRBV9 TGTGCCAGCAGCGTAGACAGGGTGGGAAACATTCAGTACTTC CASSVDRVGNIQYF
TRBJ1-5 NA NA TRBV30 TGTGCCTGGAGTGCGGGGTTCCGGGGGACTCAGCCCCAGCATTTT CAWSAGFRGTQPQHF
TRBJ1-1 NA NA TRBV28 TGTGCCAGCAGCCCTACCACAGCGGGCACTGAAGCTTTCTTT CASSPTTAGTEAFF
TRBJ1-5 NA NA TRBV7-2 TGTGCCAGCAGCTCCGGGACACTGAATCAGCCCCAGCATTTT CASSSGTLNQPQHF
TRBJ1-1 NA NA TRBV19 TGTGCCAGTAGTATTGACAGGCGGTTGAACACTGAAGCTTTCTTT CASSIDRRLNTEAFF
TRBJ2-7 TRBD1 once TRBV11-2 TGTGCCAGCAGCTTAGGGCAGGGGGACTACGAGCAGTACTTC CASSLGQGDYEQYF
TRBJ2-7 TRBD1 NA TRBV27 TGTGCCAGCAGTAAGACAGGGTCTACCTACGAGCAGTACTTC CASSKTGSTYEQYF
TRBJ1-4 NA NA TRBV3-1/TRBV3-2 TGTGCCAGCAGCCAAGCGACAGCCTGCAGTGAAAAACTGTTTTTT CASSQATACSEKLFF
TRBJ1-2 TRBD1 NA TRBV28 TGTGCCAGCAGTTTCGGGAGGGGGCGGTCTGGCTACACCTTC CASSFGRGRSGYTF
TRBJ2-1 NA NA TRBV24-1 TGTGCCACACAGGACAGTAGCTCCTACAATGAGCAGTTCTTC CATQDSSSYNEQFF
TRBJ2-1 NA NA TRBV18 TGTGCCAGCCAAGGGAGCGGAGAGCAGTTCTTC CASQGSGEQFF
TRBJ2-7 NA once TRBV5-1 TGCGCCAGCAGTTGGGCATTTAAGCCCTACGAGCAGTACTTC CASSWAFKPYEQYF
TRBJ2-7 NA NA TRBV3-1/TRBV3-2 TGTGCCAGCAGCCAAACTCAGGGGAAGGACTACGAGCAGTACTTC CASSQTQGKDYEQYF
TRBJ1-6 NA NA TRBV15 TGTGCCACCAGCAGAGATGGAAGGACGGGAAATTCACCCCTCCACTTT CATSRDGRTGNSPLHF
TRBJ1-2 NA NA TRBV5-6 TGTGCCAGCAGCCCAATAGGGCGGGACTATGGCTACACCTTC CASSPIGRDYGYTF
TRBJ2-3 NA NA TRBV2 TGTGCCAGCAGTGATCACAGGGCTAATACGCAGTATTTT CASSDHRANTQYF
TRBJ2-5 NA NA TRBV12-3/TRBV12-4 TGTGCCAGCAGTTATAGGGGCGACGAGACCCAGTACTTC CASSYRGDETQYF
TRBJ2-3 TRBD2 once TRBV5-1 TGCGCCAGCAGCTTGGAGCCTAGCGGGAGGGCCGCAGATACGCAGTATTTT CASSLEPSGRAADTQYF
TRBJ1-2 TRBD1 NA TRBV6-1 TGTGCCAGCAGTGAAGTCGGGACAGTCTATGGCTACACCTTC CASSEVGTVYGYTF
TRBJ2-7 NA NA TRBV5-5 TGTGCCAGCAGCACAAACGGGGCCTACGAGCAGTACTTC CASSTNGAYEQYF
TRBJ2-5 NA few TRBV4-1 TGCGCCAGCAGCCGAACAGCGGTGTACCAAGAGACCCAGTACTTC CASSRTAVYQETQYF
TRBJ2-1 TRBD1 NA TRBV24-1 TGTGCCACCAGTGATCCGGGACAGGGGAGCAATGAGCAGTTCTTC CATSDPGQGSNEQFF
TRBJ1-5 NA NA TRBV29-1 TGCAGCGTTGAGGAGACAGCCGCGGCGCCCCAGCATTTT CSVEETAAAPQHF
TRBJ1-1 NA NA TRBV30 TGTGCCTGGAGTCTACGATTCACCGGTGGCACTGAAGCTTTCTTT CAWSLRFTGGTEAFF
TRBJ2-2 NA NA TRBV7-9 TGTGCCAGCAGCTTAGTAGGGGGAACCGGGGAGCTGTTTTTT CASSLVGGTGELFF
TRBJ2-7 NA NA TRBV24-1 TGTGCCACCAGCCCCGTGGGTCAGGGGCTGTTGTGTGGTGTGGAGCAGTACTTC CATSPVGQGLLCGVEQYF
TRBJ1-6 NA few TRBV5-1 TGCGCCAGCAGCTTGGACAGGGCTTATAATTCACCCCTCCACTTT CASSLDRAYNSPLHF
TRBJ2-3 NA once TRBV19 TGTGCCAGTAGGGTTAAGAGTACAGATACGCAGTATTTT CASRVKSTDTQYF
TRBJ1-2 TRBD1 NA TRBV5-4 TGTGCCAGCAGCTTGGACGGGACAGGGATACTTGGCTACACCTTC CASSLDGTGILGYTF
TRBJ1-5 TRBD1 NA TRBV5-6 TGTGCCAGCAGCTTGTTTCAACAGGGGGCAAATCAGCCCCAGCATTTT CASSLFQQGANQPQHF
TRBJ1-1 NA once TRBV5-1 TGCGCCAGCAGCTTGGTACTAGGGAAGAACACTGAAGCTTTCTTT CASSLVLGKNTEAFF
TRBJ1-1 NA few TRBV21-1 TGTGCCAGCAGCAGGGGACAGTCCATGAACACTGAAGCTTTCTTT CASSRGQSMNTEAFF
TRBJ1-4 NA NA TRBV21-1 TGTGCCAGCAGCAGATCAAAATGGGGCTTTAATGAAAAACTGTTTTTT CASSRSKWGFNEKLFF
TRBJ2-3 NA NA TRBV6-1 TGTGCCAGCAGTGTTAGGGGTCGGCAGATTAGCACAGATACGCAGTATTTT CASSVRGRQISTDTQYF
TRBJ2-7 NA once TRBV3-1/TRBV3-2 TGTGCCAGCAGATTTACTCGTAGCTACGAGCAGTACTTC CASRFTRSYEQYF